A selection of T cell receptor beta chains follows, all from one sample in a study of human T cells and chemical hapten exposure. MiXCR was run by TCRdb on the RACE reads, yielding one entry per CDR3 protein. The table has around 110,000 distinct CDR3 sequences, roughly 10% seen once; the top ten hold over 2%. The starting material was whole blood, obtained in connection with sensitization to the hapten diphenylcyclopropenone (DPC). The source of these receptors is a woman between 45 and 65 years old with alopecia areata. Some clones in this sample may be carry-over from other donors' samples. The CDR3 runs from the conserved cysteine through the conserved F or W. The D gene is left open where the match is weak. A row's size may be missing; if present it is once, few, many or a size class.

d_call: TRBD1
j_call: TRBJ1-1
v_call: TRBV12-3/TRBV12-4
clone_size: few
cdr3_nt: TGTGCCAGCAGTTTATCACTTCAGGGGGCTACTGAAGCTTTCTTT
cdr3_aa: CASSLSLQGATEAFF

d_call: TRBD1
j_call: TRBJ1-5
v_call: TRBV20-1
clone_size: few
cdr3_nt: TGCAGTGCTAGTCCGGGACAGAGCAATCAGCCCCAGCATTTT
cdr3_aa: CSASPGQSNQPQHF

d_call: TRBD2
j_call: TRBJ2-7
v_call: TRBV20-1
clone_size: .
cdr3_nt: TGCAGTGCTACCCAGCGGGGGCTAGCCTACGAGCAGTACTTC
cdr3_aa: CSATQRGLAYEQYF

d_call: TRBD1
j_call: TRBJ2-7
v_call: TRBV28
clone_size: few
cdr3_nt: TGTGCCAGCAGGCTGGGTGGGACAGGGGTAGGCGAGCAGTACTTC
cdr3_aa: CASRLGGTGVGEQYF

d_call: TRBD2
j_call: TRBJ2-5
v_call: TRBV18
clone_size: few
cdr3_nt: TGTGCCAGCTCCCCACTAGCGGGAGGGTTACAAGAGACCCAGTACTTC
cdr3_aa: CASSPLAGGLQETQYF

d_call: TRBD1
j_call: TRBJ2-1
v_call: TRBV10-3
clone_size: many
cdr3_nt: TGTGCCTCTTCAGGGGGCACCTACAATGAGCAGTTCTTC
cdr3_aa: CASSGGTYNEQFF

d_call: TRBD1
j_call: TRBJ2-2
v_call: TRBV3-1
clone_size: many
cdr3_nt: TGTGCCAGCACCGACAGGGTCGGCGGGGAGCTGTTTTTT
cdr3_aa: CASTDRVGGELFF

d_call: .
j_call: TRBJ1-1
v_call: TRBV11-2
clone_size: .
cdr3_nt: TGTGCCAGCAGCTTAGAGGTGGCAGGGCTTTCTGAAGCTTTCTTT
cdr3_aa: CASSLEVAGLSEAFF

d_call: .
j_call: TRBJ2-5
v_call: TRBV20-1
clone_size: many
cdr3_nt: TGCAGTGCTAGTTTAATAGCTGGAGAGACCCAGTACTTC
cdr3_aa: CSASLIAGETQYF

d_call: .
j_call: TRBJ2-6
v_call: TRBV12-3/TRBV12-4
clone_size: many
cdr3_nt: TGTGCCAGCAGTTTAGGGGGGGCTGGGGCCAACGTCCTGACTTTC
cdr3_aa: CASSLGGAGANVLTF

d_call: .
j_call: TRBJ2-7
v_call: TRBV30
clone_size: once
cdr3_nt: TGTGCCTGGAGCCCGGGTTACGAGCAGTACTTC
cdr3_aa: CAWSPGYEQYF

d_call: TRBD2
j_call: TRBJ2-7
v_call: TRBV29-1
clone_size: few
cdr3_nt: TGCAGCGTGGCGCGGGAGGGTCCGGAGCAGTACTTC
cdr3_aa: CSVAREGPEQYF

d_call: TRBD1
j_call: TRBJ2-6
v_call: TRBV5-1
clone_size: many
cdr3_nt: TGCGCCAGCAGCCGACAGGGGAGCGACGGGGCCAACGTCCTGACTTTC
cdr3_aa: CASSRQGSDGANVLTF

d_call: TRBD1
j_call: TRBJ1-5
v_call: TRBV25-1
clone_size: .
cdr3_nt: TGTGAAAGCAGTGAGATTGGACAGGGTAATCAGCCCCAGCATTTT
cdr3_aa: CESSEIGQGNQPQHF

d_call: TRBD1
j_call: TRBJ2-7
v_call: TRBV6-6
clone_size: few
cdr3_nt: TGTGCCAGCGAGACAGGGGGCCTGTACGAGCAGTACTTC
cdr3_aa: CASETGGLYEQYF

d_call: .
j_call: TRBJ2-5
v_call: TRBV4-2
clone_size: few
cdr3_nt: TGTGCCAGCAGCCAAAGTGCCAGGGAGACCCAGTACTTC
cdr3_aa: CASSQSARETQYF

d_call: .
j_call: TRBJ2-3
v_call: TRBV18
clone_size: few
cdr3_nt: TGTGCCAGCTCACTTCCGATTGGAAGCACAGATACGCAGTATTTT
cdr3_aa: CASSLPIGSTDTQYF

d_call: TRBD2
j_call: TRBJ2-2
v_call: TRBV30
clone_size: .
cdr3_nt: TGTGCCTGGAGCGGGAGGAGGACCGGGGAGCTGTTTTTT
cdr3_aa: CAWSGRRTGELFF

d_call: TRBD2
j_call: TRBJ2-1
v_call: TRBV5-1
clone_size: few
cdr3_nt: TGCGCCAGCAGCCTGGCTGGCGGGGGGGCATACAATGAGCAGTTCTTC
cdr3_aa: CASSLAGGGAYNEQFF

d_call: TRBD1
j_call: TRBJ1-6
v_call: TRBV12-3/TRBV12-4
clone_size: few
cdr3_nt: TGTGCCAGCACCCTGGGACAGATTAATTCACCCCTCCACTTT
cdr3_aa: CASTLGQINSPLHF

d_call: .
j_call: TRBJ2-3
v_call: TRBV20-1
clone_size: .
cdr3_nt: TGCAGTGCAATACCGGGACGGGCAGGGGATACGCAGTATTTT
cdr3_aa: CSAIPGRAGDTQYF

d_call: .
j_call: TRBJ2-3
v_call: TRBV28
clone_size: few
cdr3_nt: TGTGCCAGCAGTTTGAGTAGCGGAGGTTTCACAGATACGCAGTATTTT
cdr3_aa: CASSLSSGGFTDTQYF

d_call: .
j_call: TRBJ2-3
v_call: TRBV10-3
clone_size: .
cdr3_nt: TGTGCCATCAGTGATCCCAAGGGGACAGATACGCAGTATTTT
cdr3_aa: CAISDPKGTDTQYF

d_call: .
j_call: TRBJ2-1
v_call: TRBV12-3/TRBV12-4
clone_size: many
cdr3_nt: TGTGCCAGCGACAGATTCTCCTACAATGAGCAGTTCTTC
cdr3_aa: CASDRFSYNEQFF

d_call: TRBD2
j_call: TRBJ2-3
v_call: TRBV12-3/TRBV12-4
clone_size: few
cdr3_nt: TGTGCCAGCAGTTTAATCGCAGGGCTGGGACTAGCGGGGGGCCGCACAGATACGCAGTATTTT
cdr3_aa: CASSLIAGLGLAGGRTDTQYF

d_call: .
j_call: TRBJ2-1
v_call: TRBV5-1
clone_size: few
cdr3_nt: TGCGCCAGCAGCTTGGCCGAGGCTAGCAAAGAACTTAATAATGAGCAGTTCTTC
cdr3_aa: CASSLAEASKELNNEQFF

d_call: .
j_call: TRBJ2-2
v_call: TRBV12-3/TRBV12-4
clone_size: .
cdr3_nt: .
cdr3_aa: CASSFGAGGELFF

d_call: .
j_call: TRBJ2-3
v_call: TRBV2
clone_size: few
cdr3_nt: TGTGCCAGCACAGTAAATACGCAGTATTTT
cdr3_aa: CASTVNTQYF

d_call: .
j_call: TRBJ2-7
v_call: TRBV20-1
clone_size: few
cdr3_nt: TGCAGTGCTAGCGGAGACGCCCCGATACCATCCTACGAGCAGTACTTC
cdr3_aa: CSASGDAPIPSYEQYF

d_call: TRBD1
j_call: TRBJ1-2
v_call: TRBV12-3/TRBV12-4
clone_size: few
cdr3_nt: TGTGCCAGCCGGGACAGGGGCGGCTACACCTTC
cdr3_aa: CASRDRGGYTF

d_call: TRBD2
j_call: TRBJ2-1
v_call: TRBV6-5
clone_size: few
cdr3_nt: TGTGCCACCTACGCCCTAGCGGGGGTGTACAATGAGCAGTTCTTC
cdr3_aa: CATYALAGVYNEQFF

d_call: .
j_call: TRBJ2-5
v_call: TRBV7-9
clone_size: few
cdr3_nt: TGTGCCAGCAGCTTAATACTAGCTCCAGAGACCCAGTACTTC
cdr3_aa: CASSLILAPETQYF

d_call: TRBD1
j_call: TRBJ1-4
v_call: TRBV28
clone_size: .
cdr3_nt: TGTGCCAGCACCACCGGGACAGTTAATGAAAAACTGTTTTTT
cdr3_aa: CASTTGTVNEKLFF

d_call: TRBD1
j_call: TRBJ2-6
v_call: TRBV28
clone_size: .
cdr3_nt: TGTGCCACCTCCGAGACGGACAGGGCATCTGGGGCCAACGTCCTGACTTTC
cdr3_aa: CATSETDRASGANVLTF

d_call: .
j_call: TRBJ1-2
v_call: TRBV12-3/TRBV12-4
clone_size: few
cdr3_nt: TGTGCCAGCACCCCGCTCGGGGGCTTGGATGGCTACACCTTC
cdr3_aa: CASTPLGGLDGYTF

d_call: TRBD1
j_call: TRBJ1-6
v_call: TRBV5-4
clone_size: .
cdr3_nt: TGTGCCAGCAGCGGGACAGGGGGCGGCTCCTATAATTCACCCCTCCACTTT
cdr3_aa: CASSGTGGGSYNSPLHF

d_call: TRBD1
j_call: TRBJ2-3
v_call: TRBV7-8
clone_size: few
cdr3_nt: TGTGCCAGCAGCTCCCAGGGGGCATTATCGGATACGCAGTATTTT
cdr3_aa: CASSSQGALSDTQYF

d_call: .
j_call: TRBJ1-1
v_call: TRBV10-2
clone_size: few
cdr3_nt: TGCGCCAGCAGTGAGGACAGAATGAACACTGAAGCTTTCTTT
cdr3_aa: CASSEDRMNTEAFF

d_call: .
j_call: TRBJ1-4
v_call: TRBV6-1
clone_size: .
cdr3_nt: TGTGCCAGCATGCGTCCGGGGACAAATAATGAAAAACTGTTTTTT
cdr3_aa: CASMRPGTNNEKLFF

d_call: .
j_call: TRBJ2-7
v_call: TRBV28
clone_size: .
cdr3_nt: TGTGCCAGCAGTCCGCCTCGGAACGAGCAGTACTTC
cdr3_aa: CASSPPRNEQYF

d_call: .
j_call: TRBJ2-3
v_call: TRBV7-2
clone_size: .
cdr3_nt: TGTGCCAGCAGCCGGGACTTCACAGATACGCAGTATTTT
cdr3_aa: CASSRDFTDTQYF

d_call: .
j_call: TRBJ2-3
v_call: TRBV20-1
clone_size: many
cdr3_nt: TGCAGTGCCCGGACTGGGTCGGGCACAGATACGCAGTATTTT
cdr3_aa: CSARTGSGTDTQYF

d_call: .
j_call: TRBJ1-1
v_call: TRBV12-3/TRBV12-4
clone_size: .
cdr3_nt: TGTGCCAGCAGTTTGGGGTTCACTGAAGCTTTCTTT
cdr3_aa: CASSLGFTEAFF

d_call: TRBD1
j_call: TRBJ2-5
v_call: TRBV6-1
clone_size: few
cdr3_nt: TGTGCCAGCAAGCCCCGGACAGGGTGGGGGGAGACCCAGTACTTC
cdr3_aa: CASKPRTGWGETQYF

d_call: .
j_call: TRBJ2-7
v_call: TRBV5-3
clone_size: .
cdr3_nt: TGTGCCAGAAGCTTGGTGCGTTCCTCCTACGAGCAGTACTTC
cdr3_aa: CARSLVRSSYEQYF

d_call: TRBD2
j_call: TRBJ2-1
v_call: TRBV4-1
clone_size: many
cdr3_nt: TGCGCCAGCAGCCAACTAGCGGGAGTATTAAATGAGCAGTTCTTC
cdr3_aa: CASSQLAGVLNEQFF

d_call: .
j_call: TRBJ2-3
v_call: TRBV5-1
clone_size: .
cdr3_nt: TGCGCCAGCAGCACGGGCCTTTGGAGCACAGATACGCAGTATTTT
cdr3_aa: CASSTGLWSTDTQYF

d_call: .
j_call: TRBJ2-1
v_call: TRBV29-1
clone_size: many
cdr3_nt: TGCAGCACTCTCCCCACAGGGCCAAATGAGCAGTTCTTC
cdr3_aa: CSTLPTGPNEQFF

d_call: .
j_call: TRBJ1-1
v_call: TRBV7-9
clone_size: many
cdr3_nt: TGTGCCAGCAGCTTCGCCGGGGACCCTGAAGCTTTCTTT
cdr3_aa: CASSFAGDPEAFF

d_call: TRBD1
j_call: TRBJ1-6
v_call: TRBV2
clone_size: .
cdr3_nt: TGTGCCAGAGGGACAGGGAAAGCCTATAATTCACCCCTCCACTTT
cdr3_aa: CARGTGKAYNSPLHF

d_call: .
j_call: TRBJ2-1
v_call: TRBV5-1
clone_size: few
cdr3_nt: TGCGCCAGCAGCTTGGACCCGGGGAGAGGAGGGAATGAGCAGTTCTTC
cdr3_aa: CASSLDPGRGGNEQFF

d_call: TRBD1
j_call: TRBJ1-6
v_call: TRBV20-1
clone_size: .
cdr3_nt: TGCAGTGCTAGAGGTCGGGGAAAAGGGGGCCCAGATTCACCCCTCCACTTT
cdr3_aa: CSARGRGKGGPDSPLHF

d_call: .
j_call: TRBJ1-6
v_call: TRBV11-2
clone_size: many
cdr3_nt: TGTGCCAGCAGCTTAATTAGGTCCGGAGACAGGAGGCATTCACCCCTCCACTTT
cdr3_aa: CASSLIRSGDRRHSPLHF

d_call: .
j_call: TRBJ2-7
v_call: TRBV20-1
clone_size: few
cdr3_nt: TGCAGTGCTAGTTATTCGGGTGGGTCCGAGCAGTACTTC
cdr3_aa: CSASYSGGSEQYF

d_call: TRBD1
j_call: TRBJ2-1
v_call: TRBV29-1
clone_size: few
cdr3_nt: TGCAGCGGACTAGGACAGGGGACCTACAATGAGCAGTTCTTC
cdr3_aa: CSGLGQGTYNEQFF

d_call: TRBD1
j_call: TRBJ2-6
v_call: TRBV7-9
clone_size: few
cdr3_nt: TGTGCCAGCACCCTGACAGGGACTGGGGCCAACGTCCTGACTTTC
cdr3_aa: CASTLTGTGANVLTF

d_call: TRBD1
j_call: TRBJ1-1
v_call: TRBV5-4
clone_size: few
cdr3_nt: TGTGCCAGCAGCTTGGGGACAGGGACTAGTCGAACTGAAGCTTTCTTT
cdr3_aa: CASSLGTGTSRTEAFF

d_call: .
j_call: TRBJ2-3
v_call: TRBV5-4
clone_size: few
cdr3_nt: TGTGCCAGCAGCTACAGACTAGGACGAGGTGAAGATACGCAGTATTTT
cdr3_aa: CASSYRLGRGEDTQYF